A selection of T cell receptor beta chains follows, all from one sample in a study of control samples from healthy donors and cancer patients. Repertoires were generated with immunoSEQ multiplex PCR, while TCRdb's copy carries only in-frame clones and drops some. The sample has over 70,000 clones, roughly nine tenths seen once. Sequenced input: blood. The receptors shown here come from a woman in her sixties in good health. The CDR3 runs from the conserved cysteine through the conserved F or W. A D gene is named only where the DNA matches it firmly. Size values are once, few and many counts, or a class for expanded clones, and some rows have none.

len	abundance	j_gene	v_gene	d_gene	CDR3nt	CDR3aa
12	.	TRBJ2-7	TRBV6-5	.	TGTGCCAGCGCGGCAAGCTCCTACGAGCAGTACTTC	CASAASSYEQYF
15	.	TRBJ2-3	TRBV10-3	TRBD2	TGTGCCACGACTGGGACTAGCGGGAGTACAGATACGCAGTATTTT	CATTGTSGSTDTQYF
13	.	TRBJ2-7	TRBV9	.	TGTGCCAGCAGCGTGACCCCCGCCTACGAGCAGTACTTC	CASSVTPAYEQYF
15	.	TRBJ1-4	TRBV18	.	TGTGCCAGCTCACTCCAACGGGGCTCTAATGAAAAACTGTTTTTT	CASSLQRGSNEKLFF
16	.	TRBJ2-3	TRBV4-3	.	TGCGCCAGCAGCCGGGAAGGCACGGGGAGCGCAGATACGCAGTATTTT	CASSREGTGSADTQYF
14	.	TRBJ1-1	TRBV14	TRBD1	TGTGCCAGCAGACGACAGGGGATGGAGGCTGAAGCTTTCTTT	CASRRQGMEAEAFF
14	.	TRBJ1-5	TRBV29-1	.	TGCAGCGTGGGGATGTCCCAGGGGCTGCAGCCCCAGCATTTT	CSVGMSQGLQPQHF
15	.	TRBJ2-7	TRBV4-3	.	TGCGCCAGCAGCCAAGACCCGTGGGGAGGATACGAGCAGTACTTC	CASSQDPWGGYEQYF
13	.	TRBJ1-1	TRBV5-6	.	TGTGCCAGCAGTCGGACGGTGAACACTGAAGCTTTCTTT	CASSRTVNTEAFF
13	once	TRBJ1-2	TRBV5-4	TRBD1	TGTGCCAGCAGACGACAGGGAGGGAATGGCTACACCTTC	CASRRQGGNGYTF
11	once	TRBJ1-2	TRBV27	TRBD1	TGTGCCACCACAGGGGGCGATGGCTACACCTTC	CATTGGDGYTF